This record covers a single T cell receptor beta chain. The data are from a study of blood T cell repertoires in COVID-19. Across the whole study: Acute and convalescent COVID-19 samples came from the United States, Italy and Spain. Sources were T cells, B-cell-depleted T cells, or PBMCs; the material itself was cDNA or gDNA.

Cohort 3 donors counted as recovered after two negative PCRs, clearance, or resolved symptoms. Trimming cost V 4 bases and J 6 bases, with 13 bases left between them. Germline V gene data show CDR1 as MGHRA and CDR2 as YSYEKL. The CDR3 has 15 residues. Authors' analysis steps: For nucleated cells, counts were estimated from reference gene primer amplification. Sequencing was performed with immunoSEQ multiplex PCR; in TCRdb, only in-frame clones are kept and a portion is missing. The DNA was the basis for D and trimming; V, J and clone size are from that table. The profile covers nearly 350,000 clones, with roughly 90% appearing a single time and roughly 1% taken by the ten largest.

This TCR was sampled from a woman between 25 and 40 years old who had recovered from COVID-19. Material: PBMCs or T cells enriched from blood (not recorded which). The chain recombines TRBV4-1 with TRBJ1-6, with D maybe TRBD1 (5 bases). CDR3 region: CASSPPGLVNSPLHF. DNA of the CDR3: TGCGCCAGCAGCCCTCCGGGACTCGTTAATTCACCCCTCCACTTT.